The next 15 T cell receptor beta chains were all read from a single sample in a study of early T cells in non-severe SARS-CoV-2 infection. TCRdb fed the 5' RACE reads into MiXCR, producing one record per CDR3 protein. The repertoire holds some 50,000 distinct CDR3 sequences, with roughly 4.5% as singletons. The material sequenced was whole blood. These receptors were taken from an adult who was a healthcare worker with PCR-confirmed SARS-CoV-2 infection or an uninfected control (not recorded which).

In this sample, this clonotype turned up many times. The CDR3 loop reads CSVGVGRRPYEQYF. The CDR3 DNA is TGCAGCGTTGGGGTCGGCAGGCGCCCCTACGAGCAGTACTTC. The rearrangement joins TRBV29-1 to TRBJ2-7; D gene unclear. V was clipped by 4 bases and J by 2 bases, with 15 bases between them. Per germline, CDR1 SQVTM and CDR2 ANQGSEA. The CDR3 is 14 amino acids.

This clonotype was recorded at least ten times. The chain employs TRBV12-3 or TRBV12-4 and TRBJ2-7; TRBD1 matches at 7 bases. CDR3 size: 14 residues. Trimming cost V 5 bases and J 4 bases; bases outside gene matches: 8. In nucleotides, the CDR3 is TGTGCCAGCAGTGGTTCCAGGACAGGTTACGAGCAGTACTTC. Translating it yields CASSGSRTGYEQYF.

This clonotype occurred a few times. The chain joins TRBV20-1 to TRBJ2-7; D remains unclear. Trimming removed 3 bases from V and 3 bases from J, with 6 bases in between. Germline-derived CDR1 and CDR2 are DFQATT and SNEGSKA (reference sequence). This CDR3 is built from 11 residues. The CDR3 region has the DNA TGCAGTGCTAGTCCCGTCTACGAGCAGTACTTC. This translates into CSASPVYEQYF.

In this sample, this clonotype turned up many times. This chain links TRBV6-5 with TRBJ2-7, with D hard to call. The CDR3 totals 13 residues. CDR1 is MNHEY and CDR2 is SVGAGI in the germline V gene. With 4 bases removed from V and 2 bases from J, the gap between germline ends came to 9 bases. The CDR3 coding sequence is TGTGCCAGCAGTTCCGCAGTAGCCTACGAGCAGTACTTC. Translating it yields CASSSAVAYEQYF.

This clonotype was picked up many times. The V call is TRBV11-2, the J call TRBJ2-3, with TRBD2 identical over 11 bases. This CDR3 is built from 15 residues. The trim removed 4 bases at V and 2 bases at J, leaving 2 bases unmatched. Germline CDR1 SGHAT, CDR2 FQNNGV. As DNA, the CDR3 is TGTGCCAGCAGCTCTAGCGGGGGGACCACAGATACGCAGTATTTT. Amino acid sequence: CASSSSGGTTDTQYF.

With respect to this clonotype: This sequence may be a read error, since a much larger clone differs from it by one base. The chain combines TRBV13 with TRBJ2-7; TRBD2 aligns across 8 bases. Germline loops: CDR1 PRHDT, CDR2 FYEKMQ (reference sequence). The CDR3 covers 17 residues. CDR3 DNA sequence: TGTGCCAGCAGCTTAGCTGGGATTGGAGCGGGAGTGGGCGAGCGGTACTTC. Translation: CASSLAGIGAGVGERYF.

By sample fraction, this clonotype is medium-sized. The chain is built from TRBV6-1 and TRBJ2-7; TRBD1 might be the D (6 bases). CDR1 and CDR2 (germline): MNHNS, SASEGT. The CDR3 covers 14 residues. V lost 8 bases to trimming and J lost 0 bases, with 14 bases between them. The CDR3: CASAAQDSSYEQYF. The DNA for the CDR3 is TGTGCCAGCGCCGCGCAGGACAGCTCCTACGAGCAGTACTTC.

The chain carries TRBV5-1 and TRBJ1-2, with D perhaps matching TRBD1 (5 bases). Trimming removed 4 bases from V and 4 bases from J, with 11 bases in between. Germline V gene sequence: CDR1 SGHRS, CDR2 YFSETQ. This CDR3 spans 13 amino acids. The CDR3 DNA follows: TGCGCCAGCAGCGGAGGACAATCCTATGGCTACACCTTC. This codes for CASSGGQSYGYTF.

This clonotype has more than one count but fewer than ten. The CDR3 loop reads CASSLAGNTGELFF. The CDR3 DNA follows: TGTGCCAGCAGCTTAGCCGGGAACACCGGGGAGCTGTTTTTT. The rearrangement links TRBV7-9 to TRBJ2-2, with D hard to call. The CDR3 has 14 amino acids. Trimming left V 0 bases short and J 1 base short, with 3 bases between. Germline V gene lookup returns CDR1 SEHNR and CDR2 FQNEAQ (reference sequence).

Turning to this clonotype: A much larger clone differs from this one at a single base, so this may be a read error. The chain is built from TRBV6-6 and TRBJ2-1; D is perhaps TRBD2 (5 bases). Germline loops: CDR1 MNHNY, CDR2 SVGAGI (reference sequence). The CDR3 extends over 15 amino acids. V was clipped by 10 bases and J by 0 bases, with 16 bases between them. Written as DNA, the CDR3 is TGTGCCACCAGCTCAGCGGAGAGCTCCTACAATGAGCAGTTCTTC. As protein: CATSSAESSYNEQFF.

In its sample, this clonotype was seen many times. The genes are TRBV5-4 and TRBJ2-7; the D gene is possibly TRBD2 (6 bases). The CDR3 length is 13 residues. Germline lookup yields CDR1 SGHNT and CDR2 YYREEE (reference sequence). Trimming removed 0 bases at V and 5 bases at J, with 9 bases between. CDR3 in amino acids: CASSLGASDEQYF. In nucleotides, the CDR3 is TGTGCCAGCAGCTTGGGGGCTAGCGACGAGCAGTACTTC. Looking up the rest from reference TRBV5-4 and TRBJ2-7 gives the full variable domain: ETGVTQSPTHLIKTRGQQVTLRCSSQSGHNTVSWYQQALGQGPQFIFQYYREEENGRGNFPPRFSGLQFPNYSSELNVNALELDDSALYLCASSLGASDEQYFGPGTRLTVT.

Ten or more counts support this clonotype. The chain links TRBV4-3 to TRBJ2-2; D tentatively reads TRBD1 or TRBD2 (5 bases each). V was clipped by 4 bases and J by 6 bases, with 15 bases between them. CDR1 is LGHNA and CDR2 is YSLEER in the germline V gene. This CDR3 is 15 amino acids long. The DNA for the CDR3 is TGCGCCAGCAGCCGGGGGACCACGGCGGCCGGGGAGCTGTTTTTT. Translation gives CASSRGTTAAGELFF.

This clonotype was observed at least ten times. The chain is built from TRBV20-1 and TRBJ1-1, with 8 positions matching TRBD1. Germline V gives CDR1 DFQATT, CDR2 SNEGSKA (reference sequence). The V gene end was trimmed by 6 bases and the J gene end by 1 base; junction bases not matched to a gene: 16. This CDR3 has 17 residues. This chain's CDR3 is CSARSPGQGRTNTEAFF. Here the CDR3 DNA reads TGCAGTGCGAGGTCCCCAGGACAGGGTCGGACGAACACTGAAGCTTTCTTT.

Many counts were recorded for this clonotype. The rearrangement joins TRBV4-3 to TRBJ1-2; D perhaps matches TRBD1 (5 bases). The germline V gene encodes CDR1 LGHNA and CDR2 YSLEER. The CDR3 contains 15 residues. Between the trimmed V and J ends, which lost 0 bases and 5 bases, there was a span of 13 bases. CDR3 loop: CASSQDGAPLYGYTF. The CDR3, as DNA: TGCGCCAGCAGCCAAGATGGGGCCCCTCTGTATGGCTACACCTTC.

The sample holds many counts of this clonotype. The chain uses TRBV19 and TRBJ2-1, with 13 bases lining up with TRBD2. CDR3 length equals 15 residues. The germline CDR1 and CDR2 sequences are LNHDA and SQIVND (reference sequence). Unmatched junction bases numbered 1, after V lost 1 base and J lost 7 bases. The CDR3 region is CASSIGTSGSNEQFF. The DNA of the CDR3 is TGTGCCAGTAGTATAGGGACTAGCGGGAGTAATGAGCAGTTCTTC.